Each of the 29 T cell receptor beta chains below was sequenced from the same sample in a study of CD8+ T cells in alopecia areata. Sequencing used cDNA as its template, made by extracting RNA and reverse transcribing it. Here immunoSEQ multiplex PCR was the method, and the copy in TCRdb shows in-frame clones only, minus some. Seen here are about 300,000 clones, roughly 64% observed once, and the top ten hold approximately 1.7%. The treatment denotes: oral pan-JAK inhibitor, 5-10 mg twice daily. The sample consisted of CD4+ T cells sorted from blood, taken at week 24, from a patient treated with tofacitinib. All receptors derive from a human donor with alopecia areata.

This clone has only a few counts. The V gene is TRBV2, the J gene TRBJ2-2; 9 positions agree with TRBD1. The CDR3 spans 15 residues. The germline V gene encodes CDR1 SNHLY and CDR2 FYNNEI. Losses at the gene ends were 6 bases for V and 4 bases for J; bases not matched to a gene: 6. The CDR3 DNA is TGTGCCAGCAGCCAAGGGACAGGGAGCACCGGGGAGCTGTTTTTT. Protein product: CASSQGTGSTGELFF.

This clone was detected a few times. The J gene is TRBJ2-1, the V gene TRBV29-1, with TRBD1 as a possible D gene (5 bases). CDR3 length: 13 amino acids. Per the germline V gene, CDR1 is SQVTM and CDR2 is ANQGSEA. Trimming cost V 4 bases and J 7 bases, with 14 bases left between them. The CDR3 loop is CSVGQGVRNEQFF. The CDR3 nucleotides read TGCAGCGTTGGGCAGGGCGTTCGGAATGAGCAGTTCTTC.

This clone was detected only a few times. V gene TRBV9 combines with J gene TRBJ2-1; no definite D call. V gave up 0 bases and J gave up 7 bases, with 8 bases separating them. Looked up from germline, CDR1 is SGDLS and CDR2 is YYNGEE. The CDR3 runs to 13 residues. CDR3 DNA sequence: TGTGCCAGCAGCGTAGCGTCGGTGAATGAGCAGTTCTTC. Amino acid sequence: CASSVASVNEQFF.

The rearrangement links TRBV28 to TRBJ1-2; unclear D gene. Trimming cost V 8 bases and J 5 bases, with 9 bases left between them. The germline V gene has CDR1 MDHEN and CDR2 SYDVKM. The CDR3 has 11 amino acids. This chain's CDR3 is CASGHSYGYTF. The DNA for the CDR3 is TGTGCCAGCGGGCATTCATATGGCTACACCTTC.

V and J are TRBV30 and TRBJ1-2; the match to TRBD1 covers 7 bases. The germline V gene encodes CDR1 GTSNPN and CDR2 SVGIG (reference sequence). J lost 8 bases, V lost 3 bases, and 9 bases had no gene match. This CDR3 has 13 amino acids. The CDR3 spells CAWSRRQGSGYTF. In DNA form, the CDR3 reads TGTGCCTGGAGCCGGAGACAGGGTTCGGGCTACACCTTC.

This clone showed up just a few times. The chain combines TRBV10-3 with TRBJ1-4; D call uncertain. The CDR3 has 13 amino acids. CDR1 and CDR2 from the germline V gene are ENHRY and SYGVKD. V lost 8 bases to trimming and J lost 7 bases, with 14 bases between them. In DNA, the CDR3 is TGTGCCATCGGTGGGGAGGCGGCTGAAAAACTGTTTTTT. Translation: CAIGGEAAEKLFF.

This clone was observed a single time. The chain uses TRBV29-1 and TRBJ1-6, with D tentatively TRBD1 (6 bases). The germline V gene encodes CDR1 SQVTM and CDR2 ANQGSEA. The CDR3 covers 14 residues. The germline V and J ends were trimmed by 6 bases and 3 bases, with 12 bases remaining between them. The CDR3 reads CSVADSLYNSPLHF. CDR3 DNA: TGCAGCGTCGCGGACAGCCTCTATAATTCACCCCTCCACTTT.

Regarding this clone: The germline gene is not matched at one end of the junction; a read error may be the cause. The CDR3 nucleotides read TGTGCTAGCAGCTTAAGGGGGCAACGGACCTCACCCCTCCACTTT. It yields the protein CASSLRGQRTSPLHF. The rearrangement links TRBV7-7 to TRBJ1-6; TRBD1 aligns across 7 bases. This CDR3 is built from 15 residues. CDR1 SSHAT and CDR2 FNYEAQ come from the germline V gene (reference sequence).

The chain employs TRBV27 and TRBJ1-5; 8 bases align to TRBD1. V dropped 5 bases and J dropped 7; count of bases not matched to a gene: 13. The CDR3 is 16 amino acids. Germline lookup yields CDR1 MNHEY and CDR2 SMNVEV (reference sequence). The CDR3 is CASSPGNQGARQPQHF. The CDR3 DNA is TGTGCCAGCAGTCCGGGGAACCAGGGGGCTAGGCAGCCCCAGCATTTT.

This clone was observed once. The chain is built from TRBV6-5 and TRBJ1-1; D is ambiguous. Looked up from germline, CDR1 is MNHEY and CDR2 is SVGAGI. V gave up 5 bases and J gave up 7 bases, with 11 bases separating them. This CDR3 has 12 amino acids. The CDR3 loop is CASSRSGLEAFF. DNA of the CDR3: TGTGCCAGCAGTCGGTCAGGACTTGAAGCTTTCTTT.

There are a few counts of this clone. V is TRBV29-1 and J is TRBJ1-2; D is ambiguous. Per germline, CDR1 SQVTM and CDR2 ANQGSEA. CDR3 length: 13 residues. V dropped 1 base and J dropped 4 bases, with 10 bases sitting between them. The CDR3 region is CSVEGEQLYGYTF. The CDR3 nucleotides are TGCAGCGTTGAAGGTGAACAGCTCTATGGCTACACCTTC.

J is TRBJ2-1 and V is TRBV6-5; 10 nucleotides agree with TRBD2. Germline V CDR1 and CDR2: MNHEY, SVGAGI. V lost 3 bases, J lost 7 bases, and 6 bases stayed unmatched. The CDR3 extends over 15 amino acids. CDR3 nucleotide sequence: TGTGCCAGCAGTTATTTTGGTAGCGGGGGGAATGAGCAGTTCTTC. It encodes CASSYFGSGGNEQFF.

The chain links TRBV6-5 to TRBJ2-7; TRBD2 matches at 11 bases. Germline-derived CDR1 and CDR2 are MNHEY and SVGAGI. The CDR3 length is 15 residues. Trimming cost V 5 bases and J 4 bases; bases outside gene matches: 7. The CDR3 sequence: CASSRSTSGVYEQYF. The CDR3 region has the DNA TGTGCCAGCAGTCGCTCGACTAGCGGGGTTTACGAGCAGTACTTC.

This clone was seen more than once but under ten times. At the DNA level, this CDR3 is encoded by other sequences in the same sample as well. The chain joins TRBV7-2 to TRBJ1-6; D gene unclear. The length of the CDR3 is 11 residues. Trimming left V 3 bases short and J 10 bases short, with 4 bases between. The germline CDR1 and CDR2 sequences are SGHTA and FQGNSA. DNA of the CDR3: TGTGCCAGCAGCTTTAACTCACCCCTCCACTTT. Encoded protein: CASSFNSPLHF. Using reference TRBV7-2 and TRBJ1-6 for the parts outside the CDR3, the full variable domain is GAGVSQSPSNKVTEKGKDVELRCDPISGHTALYWYRQSLGQGLEFLIYFQGNSAPDKSGLPSDRFSAERTGGSVSTLTIQRTQQEDSAVYLCASSFNSPLHFGNGTRLTVT.

This chain connects TRBV7-6 to TRBJ2-6; D is perhaps TRBD2 (5 bases). Looked up from germline, CDR1 is SGHVS and CDR2 is FNYEAQ. The CDR3 is 16 amino acids. V was pared by 8 bases and J by 2 bases, with 16 bases between. The CDR3, as DNA: TGTGCCAGCGGGCAACCTATCGGGGCTGGGGCCAACGTCCTGACTTTC. Amino acids: CASGQPIGAGANVLTF.

The gene calls are TRBV7-2 and TRBJ1-1; D perhaps matches TRBD1 (5 bases). The CDR3 runs 15 residues. Per germline, CDR1 SGHTA and CDR2 FQGNSA. V lost 1 base and J 5 bases, leaving 14 bases between the germline ends. CDR3 amino acids: CASSLGGTVGTEAFF. The CDR3 DNA reads as TGTGCCAGCAGCTTAGGGGGCACGGTGGGGACTGAAGCTTTCTTT.

J is TRBJ2-7 and V is TRBV14, with D possibly TRBD2 on 5 matching bases. The CDR3 is 15 residues long. Per the germline V gene, CDR1 is SGHDN and CDR2 is FVKESK. The V end lost 6 bases, the J end lost 2 bases, and 17 bases lay between the germline ends. CDR3: CASRPPDWWAYEQYF. CDR3 bases: TGTGCCAGCAGGCCTCCGGACTGGTGGGCCTACGAGCAGTACTTC.

This clone was counted a few times. The chain is built from TRBV4-3 and TRBJ2-3, with 8 bases fitting TRBD2. CDR3 length: 16 amino acids. The J segment lost 1 base and the V segment lost 2 bases, leaving 5 bases of the junction unmatched. From germline, CDR1 is LGHNA and CDR2 YSLEER. CDR3: CASSQRTSSRTDTQYF. CDR3 DNA sequence: TGCGCCAGCAGCCAAAGGACTAGCAGTCGCACAGATACGCAGTATTTT.

The chain uses TRBV20-1 and TRBJ1-2; a possible D gene is TRBD1 (6 bases). Looked up from germline, CDR1 is DFQATT and CDR2 is SNEGSKA (reference sequence). Trimming shortened V by 8 bases and J by 3 bases, and 7 bases separated the two germline ends. The CDR3 loop spans 10 amino acids. The CDR3 loop is CSRGDYGYTF. The CDR3 DNA is TGCAGTAGGGGGGACTATGGCTACACCTTC.

The CDR3 DNA is TGCAGCGCCCGAACCGGGACAGGGGACGAGACCCAGTACTTC. Translated, it gives CSARTGTGDETQYF. The chain joins TRBV29-1 to TRBJ2-5; 10 bases align to TRBD1. Germline trimming cut 7 bases from V and 5 bases from J; bases unmatched to any gene: 10. Per the germline V gene, CDR1 is SQVTM and CDR2 is ANQGSEA. There are 14 residues in the CDR3.

This chain connects TRBV29-1 to TRBJ2-7, with no clear D. The CDR3 runs to 10 residues. Germline lookup yields CDR1 SQVTM and CDR2 ANQGSEA. V dropped 3 bases and J dropped 2 bases, with 2 bases sitting between them. CDR3 DNA: TGCAGCGTTGACCCCTACGAGCAGTACTTC. Translated: CSVDPYEQYF.

This clone showed up just a few times. The chain couples TRBV27 to TRBJ1-2, with D tentatively TRBD1 (6 bases). The V gene's germline CDR1 is MNHEY and CDR2 SMNVEV (reference sequence). Trimming shortened V by 5 bases and J by 8 bases, and 15 bases separated the two germline ends. The CDR3 is 13 amino acids. Written as DNA, the CDR3 is TGTGCCAGCAGTCCTCCGGGGGCCAAAGGCTACACCTTC. This codes for CASSPPGAKGYTF.

The chain links TRBV5-4 to TRBJ2-1, with 13 nucleotides matching TRBD2. This CDR3 spans 16 amino acids. The germline CDR1 and CDR2 sequences are SGHNT and YYREEE (reference sequence). After removal of 4 bases from V and 7 bases from J, the junction contained 8 bases not matched to a gene. The chain's CDR3 is CASSPHGLAGVNEQFF. The CDR3 bases are TGTGCCAGCAGCCCGCATGGACTAGCGGGGGTAAATGAGCAGTTCTTC.

The V and J genes are TRBV10-3 and TRBJ1-1; TRBD1 might be the D (6 bases). The V gene lost 4 bases and the J gene lost 3 bases, with 9 bases spanning the gap. Germline V gene lookup returns CDR1 ENHRY and CDR2 SYGVKD. This CDR3 is built from 13 residues. CDR3 residues: CAISGRTDTEAFF. DNA for the CDR3: TGTGCCATCAGTGGTAGGACAGACACTGAAGCTTTCTTT.

V gene TRBV4-1 combines with J gene TRBJ2-5; D perhaps matches TRBD1 (6 bases). V was pared by 4 bases and J by 2 bases, with 17 bases between. The CDR3 length is 16 residues. Germline loops: CDR1 MGHRA, CDR2 YSYEKL. CDR3 sequence (DNA): TGCGCCAGCAGCCGCCCCGGGACAAGGCTACAAGAGACCCAGTACTTC. This sequence encodes CASSRPGTRLQETQYF.

The chain employs TRBV9 and TRBJ2-7; D tentatively fits TRBD1 or TRBD2 (5 bases each). This CDR3 has 16 residues. The germline CDR1 and CDR2 sequences are SGDLS and YYNGEE. Between the trimmed V and J ends, which lost 0 bases and 2 bases, there was a span of 15 bases. CDR3 bases: TGTGCCAGCAGCGTAGGAGAGGGGCTGGTTCCCTACGAGCAGTACTTC. Its translation is CASSVGEGLVPYEQYF.

This sequence joins TRBV23-1 and TRBJ2-3; D not certain. TRBV23-1 is known as an ORF, though its function is uncertain. Deletions cut 4 bases from V and 2 bases from J, with 10 bases between. The CDR3 runs to 14 residues. The CDR3 sequence: CASSRQAPTDTQYF. The CDR3 nucleotides read TGCGCCAGCAGTCGTCAGGCCCCCACAGATACGCAGTATTTT.

The rearrangement links TRBV29-1 to TRBJ1-1; TRBD1 might be the D (5 bases). V was cut by 2 bases and J by 5 bases, with 15 bases left in between. CDR3 size: 14 residues. The germline V gene encodes CDR1 SQVTM and CDR2 ANQGSEA. CDR3 DNA sequence: TGCAGCGTTGAAAATTGGGGGAGGTGGACTGAAGCTTTCTTT. Residues: CSVENWGRWTEAFF.

In DNA, the CDR3 is TGTGCCAGCAGCCAGACCCAGGAAAAGACCCAGTACTTC. Translated: CASSQTQEKTQYF. The rearrangement links TRBV5-4 to TRBJ2-5; no reliable D call. Germline loops: CDR1 SGHNT, CDR2 YYREEE (reference sequence). The CDR3 is 13 residues long. V was shortened by 4 bases and J by 6 bases, with 13 bases between the two germline ends.